A selection of T cell receptor beta chains follows, all from one sample in a study of blood T cells in healthy people across ages. A single record per CDR3 protein comes from TCRdb applying MiXCR to the 5' RACE reads. The sample holds 800,000 to 1,300,000 distinct CDR3 sequences, about 25% seen once. These data were also reused for a study on T cells of mothers and their children.

Sequencing was performed on blood. The receptors stem from a girl aged 2-9 years in good health. CDR3s include the opening cysteine and the closing phenylalanine or tryptophan. Each record gives: D gene, V gene, clone size, J gene, CDR3 protein, CDR3 DNA. D genes are given only for firm matches. A clone size is listed for some rows: how often the clone was seen (once, few, many), or a class if it is expanded.

d_call: -; v_call: TRBV6-5; clone_size: -; j_call: TRBJ2-7; cdr3_aa: CASSYSGRIGDEQYF; cdr3_nt: TGTGCCAGCAGTTACTCGGGAAGAATCGGGGACGAGCAGTACTTC
d_call: -; v_call: TRBV7-9; clone_size: -; j_call: TRBJ2-1; cdr3_aa: CATLPSSDNEQFF; cdr3_nt: TGTGCCACCCTCCCGTCTTCCGACAATGAGCAGTTCTTC
d_call: -; v_call: TRBV7-8; clone_size: few; j_call: TRBJ2-7; cdr3_aa: CASSLERSGEQCF; cdr3_nt: TGTGCCAGCAGCTTAGAGCGCAGCGGCGAGCAGTGCTTC
d_call: -; v_call: TRBV6-5; clone_size: few; j_call: TRBJ2-7; cdr3_aa: CASIGHTEGAYEQYF; cdr3_nt: TGTGCCAGCATTGGACATACCGAAGGAGCCTACGAGCAGTACTTC
d_call: -; v_call: TRBV6-5; clone_size: -; j_call: TRBJ1-4; cdr3_aa: CASSYEGLGKLFF; cdr3_nt: TGTGCCAGCAGTTACGAAGGTTTGGGAAAACTGTTTTTT
d_call: TRBD1; v_call: TRBV6-5; clone_size: -; j_call: TRBJ2-5; cdr3_aa: CASRVDRDPETQYF; cdr3_nt: TGTGCCAGCAGAGTGGACAGGGACCCAGAGACCCAGTACTTC
d_call: -; v_call: TRBV12-3/TRBV12-4; clone_size: -; j_call: TRBJ1-1; cdr3_aa: CASSFSGVDTEAFF; cdr3_nt: TGTGCCAGCAGTTTCTCGGGAGTCGACACTGAAGCTTTCTTT
d_call: -; v_call: TRBV27; clone_size: few; j_call: TRBJ1-4; cdr3_aa: CASSLSLHEKLFF; cdr3_nt: TGTGCCAGCAGTTTATCGCTCCACGAAAAACTGTTTTTT
d_call: -; v_call: TRBV28; clone_size: -; j_call: TRBJ1-5; cdr3_aa: CASTKLPLPQHF; cdr3_nt: TGTGCCAGCACTAAACTCCCATTGCCCCAGCATTTT
d_call: TRBD1; v_call: TRBV6-5; clone_size: -; j_call: TRBJ1-2; cdr3_aa: CASSYKTGPQFNYGYTF; cdr3_nt: TGTGCCAGCAGTTACAAGACAGGGCCCCAGTTCAACTATGGCTACACCTTC
d_call: -; v_call: TRBV6-2/TRBV6-3; clone_size: -; j_call: TRBJ1-1; cdr3_aa: CASSYTIVEDTGAFF; cdr3_nt: TGTGCCAGCAGTTACACAATCGTGGAAGACACTGGAGCTTTCTTT
d_call: -; v_call: TRBV5-1; clone_size: -; j_call: TRBJ1-3; cdr3_aa: CASSLGRVDGNTIYF; cdr3_nt: TGCGCCAGCAGCTTGGGAAGGGTAGATGGAAACACCATATATTTT
d_call: -; v_call: TRBV20-1; clone_size: -; j_call: TRBJ2-5; cdr3_aa: CSARARLDVGQETQYF; cdr3_nt: TGCAGTGCTAGAGCGCGACTAGATGTGGGACAAGAGACCCAGTACTTC
d_call: TRBD2; v_call: TRBV7-6; clone_size: few; j_call: TRBJ2-7; cdr3_aa: CASSLAMTSGAKYEQYF; cdr3_nt: TGTGCCAGCAGCTTAGCGATGACTAGCGGGGCGAAATACGAGCAGTACTTC
d_call: TRBD1; v_call: TRBV27; clone_size: few; j_call: TRBJ2-3; cdr3_aa: CASSPWSGGEDTQYF; cdr3_nt: TGTGCCAGCAGTCCATGGTCAGGGGGCGAGGATACGCAGTATTTT
d_call: -; v_call: TRBV6-6; clone_size: -; j_call: TRBJ1-4; cdr3_aa: CASSSTGPLNEKLFF; cdr3_nt: TGTGCCAGCAGCTCTACCGGGCCTCTTAATGAAAAACTGTTTTTT
d_call: TRBD2; v_call: TRBV9; clone_size: few; j_call: TRBJ2-3; cdr3_aa: CASSDTSGAKYF; cdr3_nt: TGTGCCAGCAGCGATACTAGCGGGGCTAAGTATTTT
d_call: -; v_call: TRBV4-3; clone_size: many; j_call: TRBJ2-3; cdr3_aa: CASSQGGGTDTQYF; cdr3_nt: TGTGCCAGCAGTCAGGGCGGGGGCACAGATACGCAGTATTTT
d_call: TRBD2; v_call: TRBV5-1; clone_size: -; j_call: TRBJ2-1; cdr3_aa: CASSSGLKHEQFF; cdr3_nt: TGCGCCAGCAGCTCGGGACTAAAGCATGAGCAGTTCTTC
d_call: -; v_call: TRBV29-1; clone_size: -; j_call: TRBJ2-7; cdr3_aa: CSVETISPYEQYF; cdr3_nt: TGCAGCGTTGAGACGATTTCCCCCTACGAGCAGTACTTC
d_call: -; v_call: TRBV5-6; clone_size: -; j_call: TRBJ2-7; cdr3_aa: CASSFVAAPYEQYF; cdr3_nt: TGTGCCAGCAGCTTTGTAGCGGCCCCCTACGAGCAGTACTTC
d_call: -; v_call: TRBV7-2; clone_size: -; j_call: TRBJ2-2; cdr3_aa: CASRHDATRRNTGELFF; cdr3_nt: TGTGCCAGCAGACACGACGCGACTAGAAGGAACACCGGGGAGCTGTTTTTT
d_call: -; v_call: TRBV9; clone_size: -; j_call: TRBJ2-3; cdr3_aa: CASSETPGVKYF; cdr3_nt: TGTGCCAGCAGTGAAACACCCGGAGTAAAGTATTTT
d_call: -; v_call: TRBV12-3/TRBV12-4; clone_size: -; j_call: TRBJ1-3; cdr3_aa: CASPGRTSGNTIYF; cdr3_nt: TGTGCCAGCCCCGGACGGACCTCTGGAAACACCATATATTTT
d_call: -; v_call: TRBV4-2; clone_size: few; j_call: TRBJ1-1; cdr3_aa: CASSPQGGERGRTEAFF; cdr3_nt: TGTGCCAGCAGCCCCCAAGGGGGGGAGCGAGGGCGCACTGAAGCTTTCTTT
d_call: TRBD2; v_call: TRBV11-1; clone_size: -; j_call: TRBJ2-5; cdr3_aa: CASSPKSGRETQYF; cdr3_nt: TGTGCCAGCAGCCCGAAGAGCGGGAGAGAGACCCAGTACTTC
d_call: -; v_call: TRBV7-9; clone_size: -; j_call: TRBJ2-3; cdr3_aa: CASLSWADTQYF; cdr3_nt: TGTGCCAGCCTGAGTTGGGCAGATACGCAGTATTTT
d_call: -; v_call: TRBV7-9; clone_size: few; j_call: TRBJ1-4; cdr3_aa: CASSLAGGDEKLFF; cdr3_nt: TGTGCCAGCAGCTTAGCTGGAGGAGATGAAAAACTGTTTTTT
d_call: -; v_call: TRBV5-1; clone_size: -; j_call: TRBJ2-1; cdr3_aa: CASSWTEDSSYNEQFF; cdr3_nt: TGCGCCAGCAGCTGGACAGAGGACAGCTCCTACAATGAGCAGTTCTTC
d_call: -; v_call: TRBV9; clone_size: -; j_call: TRBJ1-3; cdr3_aa: CASSVGKESGNTIYF; cdr3_nt: TGTGCCAGCAGCGTAGGAAAGGAGTCTGGAAACACCATATATTTT
d_call: TRBD1; v_call: TRBV4-3; clone_size: -; j_call: TRBJ2-1; cdr3_aa: CASSQRRGGTGINEQFF; cdr3_nt: TGCGCCAGCAGCCAGCGAAGGGGAGGGACAGGGATCAATGAGCAGTTCTTC
d_call: TRBD1; v_call: TRBV4-1; clone_size: few; j_call: TRBJ1-1; cdr3_aa: CASSQTDRDEAFF; cdr3_nt: TGCGCCAGCAGCCAGACCGACAGGGATGAAGCTTTCTTT
d_call: TRBD2; v_call: TRBV20-1; clone_size: -; j_call: TRBJ2-5; cdr3_aa: CSTSGGYLETQYF; cdr3_nt: TGCAGTACTAGCGGGGGGTACCTGGAGACCCAGTACTTC
d_call: -; v_call: TRBV29-1; clone_size: -; j_call: TRBJ2-7; cdr3_aa: CSVRGGTYEQYF; cdr3_nt: TGCAGCGTCCGAGGCGGGACCTACGAGCAGTACTTC
d_call: -; v_call: TRBV29-1; clone_size: -; j_call: TRBJ2-5; cdr3_aa: CSGGAGETQYF; cdr3_nt: TGCAGCGGGGGGGCGGGGGAGACCCAGTACTTC
d_call: TRBD2; v_call: TRBV12-3/TRBV12-4; clone_size: few; j_call: TRBJ2-7; cdr3_aa: CASSFGGSGGYEQYF; cdr3_nt: TGTGCCAGCAGTTTCGGCGGGTCGGGAGGCTACGAGCAGTACTTC
d_call: -; v_call: TRBV7-3; clone_size: -; j_call: TRBJ2-5; cdr3_aa: CASSSDLGGTQYF; cdr3_nt: TGTGCCAGCAGCTCCGACCTGGGTGGGACCCAGTACTTC
d_call: -; v_call: TRBV6-5; clone_size: -; j_call: TRBJ2-7; cdr3_aa: CASSYSHEQYF; cdr3_nt: TGTGCCAGCAGTTATTCCCACGAGCAGTACTTC
d_call: TRBD1; v_call: TRBV7-9; clone_size: few; j_call: TRBJ1-1; cdr3_aa: CASSLRGGEGARTEAFF; cdr3_nt: TGTGCCAGCAGCTTAAGGGGCGGTGAGGGGGCCCGGACTGAAGCTTTCTTT
d_call: TRBD2; v_call: TRBV20-1; clone_size: -; j_call: TRBJ2-6; cdr3_aa: CRGAGTSDSGANVLTF; cdr3_nt: TGCAGAGGGGCCGGGACTAGCGACTCTGGGGCCAACGTCCTGACTTTC
d_call: TRBD2; v_call: TRBV29-1; clone_size: few; j_call: TRBJ2-3; cdr3_aa: CSVEDTGTSGRDSDTQYF; cdr3_nt: TGCAGCGTTGAAGATACCGGGACTAGCGGGAGGGATTCAGATACGCAGTATTTT
d_call: TRBD1; v_call: TRBV6-6; clone_size: -; j_call: TRBJ2-7; cdr3_aa: CASSYSGQGAGEQYF; cdr3_nt: TGTGCCAGCAGTTATTCGGGACAGGGGGCTGGCGAGCAGTACTTC
d_call: -; v_call: TRBV12-5; clone_size: -; j_call: TRBJ2-7; cdr3_aa: CASSWEEGYEQYF; cdr3_nt: TGTGCTAGCAGCTGGGAAGAGGGGTACGAGCAGTACTTC
d_call: -; v_call: TRBV11-2; clone_size: -; j_call: TRBJ2-1; cdr3_aa: CASSRIAGIRQRNEQFF; cdr3_nt: TGTGCCAGCAGCCGAATAGCCGGGATTCGTCAGAGGAATGAGCAGTTCTTC
d_call: -; v_call: TRBV3-1; clone_size: few; j_call: TRBJ2-1; cdr3_aa: CASSQGSRPYEQFF; cdr3_nt: TGTGCCAGCAGCCAAGGGAGTCGACCCTATGAGCAGTTCTTC
d_call: TRBD2; v_call: TRBV7-2; clone_size: few; j_call: TRBJ2-1; cdr3_aa: CASRPLAGEHYNEQFF; cdr3_nt: TGTGCCAGCAGGCCACTAGCGGGAGAGCACTACAATGAGCAGTTCTTC
d_call: TRBD1; v_call: TRBV29-1; clone_size: -; j_call: TRBJ2-3; cdr3_aa: CSVATGGTDTQYF; cdr3_nt: TGCAGCGTTGCGACAGGGGGCACAGATACGCAGTATTTT